This TCR beta chain was sequenced for a study of molecular identifiers for immune sequencing clone quantification. TCRdb reanalysed the PCR reads using MiXCR and keeps one entry per CDR3 protein. Here the sample spans about 36,000 distinct CDR3 sequences, roughly 18% being singletons. Ten or more counts support this clonotype. This CDR3 comprises 14 residues. In germline, CDR1 is SQVTM, CDR2 ANQGSEA. V trimming: 4 bases; J trimming: 9 bases; junction bases outside the gene matches: 8. Sequencing was done on a sample of naive CD8+ T cells from blood, with Jurkat cell RNA spiked in. The subset: FACS-sorted CD8+CD4-CCR7+CD45RA+ naive T cells. This chain uses TRBV29-1 with TRBJ1-5; 11 bases are a match to TRBD1. The sequence derives from a human donor in good health. Some libraries in this study had Jurkat cell RNA spiked in. As DNA, the CDR3 is TGCAGCGTTGTCGGGACAGGGGGACTTGGGCCCCAGCATTTT. Translating it yields CSVVGTGGLGPQHF.